This TCR beta chain was recovered during a study of T cell responses to AZD1222 COVID-19 vaccine. Findings and limits, study-wide: It should be noted that donors were predominantly white British and more often female, and clonal diversity was possibly underestimated. Only a handful of people who got AZD1222 tested seropositive at baseline. Once two AZD1222 doses were given, Spike-specific TCR breadth and depth went up.

As concerns this clone: Its antigen is still unknown. This same CDR3 is encoded by further DNA sequences in the sample.

Libraries were prepared by immunoSEQ multiplex PCR; TCRdb keeps only in-frame clonotypes and omits some of them. The repertoire holds approximately 100,000 clones, about 89% seen once, with around 4.3% in the top ten. The V gene's germline CDR1 is KGHDR and CDR2 SFDVKD. The V and J ends lost 3 bases and 5 bases, in that order; junction bases with no gene match: 6. The length of the CDR3 is 15 residues. The TCR originated in an adult in good health. The input for sequencing was peripheral blood, taken on day 0 of AZD1222 vaccination. The gene calls are TRBV24-1 and TRBJ2-7, with 10 bases identical to TRBD1. In nucleotides, the CDR3 is TGTGCCACCAGTGATCCAGGACAGGGGGTCGACGAGCAGTACTTC. This codes for CATSDPGQGVDEQYF.